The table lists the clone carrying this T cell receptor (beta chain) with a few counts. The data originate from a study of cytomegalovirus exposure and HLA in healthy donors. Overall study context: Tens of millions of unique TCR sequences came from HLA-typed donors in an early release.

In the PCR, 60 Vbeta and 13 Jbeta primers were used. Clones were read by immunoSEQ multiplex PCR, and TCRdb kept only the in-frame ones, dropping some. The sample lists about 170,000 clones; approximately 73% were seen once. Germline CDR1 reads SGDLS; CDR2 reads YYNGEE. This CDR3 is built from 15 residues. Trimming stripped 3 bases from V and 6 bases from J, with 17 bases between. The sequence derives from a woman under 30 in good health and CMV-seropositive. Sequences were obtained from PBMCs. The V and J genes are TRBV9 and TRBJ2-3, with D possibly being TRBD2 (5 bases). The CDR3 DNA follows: TGTGCCAGCAGCGCCGTCAGCGGAGCACAGGATACGCAGTATTTT. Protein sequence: CASSAVSGAQDTQYF.